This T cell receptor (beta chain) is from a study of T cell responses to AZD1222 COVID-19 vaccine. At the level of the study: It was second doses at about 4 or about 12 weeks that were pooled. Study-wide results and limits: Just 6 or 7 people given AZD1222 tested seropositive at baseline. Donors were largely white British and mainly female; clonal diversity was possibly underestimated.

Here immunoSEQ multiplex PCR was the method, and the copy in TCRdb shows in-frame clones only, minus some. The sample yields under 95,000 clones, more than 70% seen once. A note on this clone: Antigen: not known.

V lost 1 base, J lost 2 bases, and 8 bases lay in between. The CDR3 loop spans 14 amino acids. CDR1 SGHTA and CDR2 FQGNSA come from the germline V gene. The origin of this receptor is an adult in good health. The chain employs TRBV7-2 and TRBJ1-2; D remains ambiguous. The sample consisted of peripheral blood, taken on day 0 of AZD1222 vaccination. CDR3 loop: CASSLGGENYGYTF. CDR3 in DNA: TGTGCCAGCAGCTTAGGCGGAGAGAACTATGGCTACACCTTC.